This TCR beta chain was obtained from a study of T cells in Graves' hyperthyroidism and ophthalmopathy. Broader study findings: Most clonotypes expanded in the thyroid (above 0.001) were also present in blood.

Calling Graves' hyperthyroidism stable meant ophthalmopathy did not progress within 18 months. TCR beta CDR3 regions were amplified from RNA transcripts. An initial round of RT-PCR targeting the TCR CDR3 relied on the HTBI primer set. TCRdb reanalysed the multiplex PCR reads using MiXCR and keeps one entry per CDR3 protein. The sample records 500,000 to 600,000 distinct CDR3 sequences, under 60% being singletons. This clonotype has a count of ten or more. Its antigen remains unidentified. Germline V CDR1 and CDR2: DFQATT, SNEGSKA (reference sequence). This CDR3 is 15 amino acids long. Trimming cost V 0 bases and J 3 bases, with 9 bases left between them.

This clonotype was sampled from a woman aged 18-30 years with Graves' hyperthyroidism. The chain recombines TRBV20-1 with TRBJ1-6, with D hard to call. Sequencing was carried out using peripheral blood or thyroid tissue (not recorded which). CDR3 in amino acids: CSAREHQNYNSPLHF. The CDR3 DNA sequence: TGCAGTGCTAGAGAACATCAGAACTATAATTCACCCCTCCACTTT.